This T cell receptor (beta chain) was recovered during a study of cytomegalovirus exposure and HLA in healthy donors. General observations from the study: Listed as cytomegalovirus-associated were over 150 TCR beta chains.

Primers: 60 Vbeta forward and 13 Jbeta reverse. Some clones are missing from TCRdb's copy, which holds only in-frame ones; the method was immunoSEQ multiplex PCR. This sample has around 110,000 clones, with around three quarters found just once. V dropped 4 bases and J dropped 6; count of bases not matched to a gene: 9. Germline-derived CDR1 and CDR2 are SGHTA and FQGTGA. This CDR3 has 16 amino acids. Note on this clone: Its antigen is as yet unknown.

The sequence was obtained from a man aged 25 to 45 in good health and CMV-seropositive. The chain combines TRBV7-3 with TRBJ2-1; 10 bases are a match to TRBD1. Material for sequencing was PBMCs. The CDR3 DNA follows: TGTGCCAGCAGCTCCACCGACAGGGGGCGCCCCAATGAGCAGTTCTTC. It specifies CASSSTDRGRPNEQFF.